Listed here are 4 T cell receptor beta chains from one sample, sequenced in a study of blood T cell repertoires in COVID-19. Profiled with immunoSEQ multiplex PCR; TCRdb holds only in-frame clones, not every one. The sample has approximately 530,000 clones, around nine tenths seen once; the top ten hold about 8.2%. Specimen: peripheral blood. Receptors originate from a woman between 50 and 59 years old with COVID-19, enrolled during active disease.

This chain links TRBV7-9 with TRBJ2-3; 15 nucleotides line up with TRBD2. V shed 5 bases and J 0 bases; nucleotides not matched to a gene: 3. This CDR3 is built from 17 residues. CDR1 and CDR2 from the germline V gene are SEHNR and FQNEAQ (reference sequence). CDR3 DNA sequence: TGTGCCAGCAGCCGGACTAGCGGGGGGGCTAGCACAGATACGCAGTATTTT. It specifies CASSRTSGGASTDTQYF.

The sample holds one count of this clone. The chain uses TRBV27 and TRBJ2-7; TRBD1 matches at 8 bases. The CDR3 is made up of 16 amino acids. Germline loops: CDR1 MNHEY, CDR2 SMNVEV (reference sequence). J gave up 4 bases and V 6 bases, and 14 bases lay outside the gene matches. The CDR3 here is CASSLGTGDRRYEQYF. For the CDR3, the DNA is TGTGCCAGCAGCTTAGGGACTGGGGACAGGAGATACGAGCAGTACTTC.

CDR3 loop: CATLGGTGELFF. For the CDR3, the DNA is TGTGCCACCTTGGGAGGCACCGGGGAGCTGTTTTTT. The chain recombines TRBV27 with TRBJ2-2, with D possibly being TRBD2 (6 bases). The CDR3 is 12 amino acids. Germline CDR1 and CDR2: MNHEY and SMNVEV (reference sequence). Trimming shortened V by 10 bases and J by 4 bases, and 10 bases separated the two germline ends.

The J gene is TRBJ1-5, the V gene TRBV19; no firm D call. Deletions cut 4 bases from V and 4 bases from J, with 8 bases between. This CDR3 spans 13 amino acids. Germline CDR1 reads LNHDA; CDR2 reads SQIVND (reference sequence). The CDR3 DNA reads TGTGCCAGTAGTAACGAAGCAAATCAGCCCCAGCATTTT. Amino acid sequence: CASSNEANQPQHF.